Each of the 27 T cell receptor beta chains below was sequenced from the same sample in a study of cytomegalovirus exposure and HLA in healthy donors. Primers: 60 Vbeta forward and 13 Jbeta reverse. The data were produced by immunoSEQ multiplex PCR, yet TCRdb's version contains in-frame clones alone and is incomplete. The sample lists approximately 190,000 clones; 70% to 85% were seen once. Sequencing used PBMCs. The receptors were gathered from a boy between 2 and 10 years old in good health and CMV-seronegative.

The rearrangement uses TRBV9 and TRBJ2-2; a possible D gene is TRBD2 (5 bases). V lost 4 bases, J lost 7 bases, and 5 bases lay in between. From germline, CDR1 is SGDLS and CDR2 YYNGEE. This CDR3 contains 11 residues. The CDR3 bases are TGTGCCAGCAGCCGGGGCGGGGAGCTGTTTTTT. It encodes CASSRGGELFF.

The chain joins TRBV15 to TRBJ2-7; TRBD1 is a possible D gene (6 bases). Trimming stripped 8 bases from V and 2 bases from J, with 16 bases between. The CDR3 loop spans 14 amino acids. CDR1 and CDR2 from the germline V gene are LNHNV and YYDKDF (reference sequence). The CDR3 here is CATANSGQTYEQYF. The CDR3 nucleotides are TGTGCCACCGCAAATTCCGGACAGACCTACGAGCAGTACTTC.

This chain joins TRBV18 and TRBJ2-5; 13 bases map to TRBD2. CDR1 and CDR2 from the germline V gene are KGHSH and LQKENI. V was pared by 4 bases and J by 5 bases, with 1 base of the junction left unmatched. The CDR3 has 14 amino acids. In DNA, the CDR3 is TGTGCCAGCTCACGGGGACTAGCGGGGGAGACCCAGTACTTC. It is translated as CASSRGLAGETQYF.

CDR3 sequence (DNA): TGTGCCAGCAAAACAGGGGGCGCCCACGAGCAGTACTTC. This codes for CASKTGGAHEQYF. This sequence joins TRBV6-1 and TRBJ2-7, with 9 bases lining up with TRBD1. V trimming: 7 bases; J trimming: 5 bases; junction bases outside the gene matches: 6. Germline CDR1 MNHNS, CDR2 SASEGT. The CDR3 runs 13 residues.

CDR3 DNA sequence: TGTGCCAGCAGTTACTCTGGGTGGGGGGGCACAGATACGCAGTATTTT. It codes for CASSYSGWGGTDTQYF. The chain has TRBV6-5 and TRBJ2-3; tentatively, D is TRBD2 (6 bases). V gave up 0 bases and J gave up 1 base, with 11 bases separating them. Germline assignment: CDR1 MNHEY and CDR2 SVGAGI. This CDR3 region has 16 residues.

The gene calls are TRBV13 and TRBJ2-7; tentative D call: TRBD2 (6 bases). Germline CDR1 PRHDT, CDR2 FYEKMQ (reference sequence). V was pared by 2 bases and J by 5 bases, with 16 bases between. The CDR3 length is 15 residues. CDR3 region: CASSLLRAGRNEQYF. The DNA for the CDR3 is TGTGCCAGCAGCTTACTTCGGGCAGGGAGGAACGAGCAGTACTTC.

The chain recombines TRBV30 with TRBJ1-4; D possibly corresponds to TRBD1 (5 bases). Germline CDR1 and CDR2: GTSNPN and SVGIG (reference sequence). Trimming pared 3 bases from V and 5 bases from J, leaving 22 bases between. The CDR3 loop spans 17 amino acids. The CDR3 sequence: CAWSPDTTTIWNEKLFF. The DNA for the CDR3 is TGTGCCTGGAGCCCGGACACCACAACCATCTGGAATGAAAAACTGTTTTTT.

This chain links TRBV7-2 with TRBJ1-1; no definite D call. Deletions cut 2 bases from V and 5 bases from J, with 9 bases between. This CDR3 is built from 13 residues. Per the germline V gene, CDR1 is SGHTA and CDR2 is FQGNSA. CDR3 nucleotides: TGTGCCAGCAGCTTAAATGCGAGGACTGAAGCTTTCTTT. Its protein is CASSLNARTEAFF.

The V and J genes are TRBV6-1 and TRBJ1-2; D gene unclear. V was trimmed by 7 bases and J by 0 bases, leaving 6 bases between them. The CDR3 totals 12 residues. Germline V gives CDR1 MNHNS, CDR2 SASEGT. DNA of the CDR3: TGTGCCAGCACCGGAGCTAACTATGGCTACACCTTC. This sequence encodes CASTGANYGYTF.

This chain links TRBV6-5 with TRBJ1-5, with D perhaps matching TRBD1 (5 bases). The germline CDR1 and CDR2 sequences are MNHEY and SVGAGI. CDR3 length equals 13 residues. Trimming cost V 2 bases and J 7 bases, with 9 bases left between them. In nucleotides, the CDR3 is TGTGCCAGCAGTTACGGTACAGGACAGCCCCAGCATTTT. Translating gives CASSYGTGQPQHF.

This chain's CDR3 is CASSFRRQGFDEQYF. CDR3 in DNA: TGCGCCAGCAGCTTTAGGAGACAGGGGTTCGACGAGCAGTACTTC. The chain has TRBV5-1 and TRBJ2-7; 8 bases map to TRBD1. CDR1 is SGHRS, CDR2 YFSETQ, per germline. The CDR3 contains 15 residues. V gave up 2 bases and J gave up 5 bases; unmatched junction bases: 9.

The chain recombines TRBV14 with TRBJ1-1; the D gene is possibly TRBD1 (6 bases). Germline assignment: CDR1 SGHDN and CDR2 FVKESK. V was clipped by 1 base and J by 11 bases, with 20 bases between them. The CDR3 consists of 15 residues. CDR3 sequence (DNA): TGTGCCAGCAGCCAAGCCCGCAGGGGTGGACTTCGGGCTTTCTTT. Its protein product is CASSQARRGGLRAFF. Complete variable domain (other parts from reference TRBV14 and TRBJ1-1): EAGVTQFPSHSVIEKGQTVTLRCDPISGHDNLYWYRRVMGKEIKFLLHFVKESKQDESGMPNNRFLAERTGGTYSTLKVQPAELEDSGVYFCASSQARRGGLRAFFGQGTRLTVV.

This chain joins TRBV18 and TRBJ2-1; D possibly corresponds to TRBD2 (6 bases). V lost 3 bases to trimming and J lost 0 bases, with 9 bases between them. The CDR3 is made up of 15 amino acids. The germline gives CDR1 KGHSH, CDR2 LQKENI. CDR3 protein: CASSPETSSYNEQFF. DNA of the CDR3: TGTGCCAGCTCACCCGAGACTAGCTCCTACAATGAGCAGTTCTTC.

J is TRBJ2-5 and V is TRBV10-3, with TRBD1 matching 9 bases. The CDR3 totals 13 residues. Germline lookup yields CDR1 ENHRY and CDR2 SYGVKD. V lost 6 bases and J lost 4; bases outside the gene matches: 3. Here the CDR3 DNA reads TGTGCCATCAGATCGGACAGGGGAGAGACCCAGTACTTC. It yields the protein CAIRSDRGETQYF.

The chain recombines TRBV2 with TRBJ2-3, with TRBD2 identical over 9 bases. CDR1 is SNHLY and CDR2 is FYNNEI in the germline V gene. The CDR3 is 15 residues long. CDR3 residues: CGTGGLATETDTQYF. The CDR3 region has the DNA TGTGGCACCGGTGGACTAGCGACTGAGACGGATACGCAGTATTTT.

V usage is TRBV2 and J usage is TRBJ2-1, with a weak D call TRBD1 (5 bases). Looked up from germline, CDR1 is SNHLY and CDR2 is FYNNEI. Trimming cost V 3 bases and J 7 bases, with 13 bases left between them. There are 14 residues in the CDR3. The CDR3 here is CASSDGQGLNEQFF. Written as DNA, the CDR3 is TGTGCCAGCAGTGACGGCCAGGGATTGAATGAGCAGTTCTTC.

The V and J genes are TRBV4-3 and TRBJ1-6, with unresolved D. Germline assignment: CDR1 LGHNA and CDR2 YSLEER. The CDR3 loop spans 15 amino acids. V was shortened by 5 bases and J by 10 bases, with 18 bases between the two germline ends. CDR3 in amino acids: CASSKTGSRGSPLHF. The CDR3 DNA is TGCGCCAGCAGCAAAACGGGCTCACGGGGATCACCCCTCCACTTT.

The J gene is TRBJ2-7, the V gene TRBV4-1, with TRBD2 matching 9 bases. The J segment lost 5 bases and the V segment lost 1 base, leaving 12 bases of the junction unmatched. The CDR3 extends over 17 amino acids. The V gene's germline CDR1 is MGHRA and CDR2 YSYEKL. The CDR3 sequence: CASSQASGTSSWDEQYF. In DNA form, the CDR3 reads TGCGCCAGCAGCCAAGCATCCGGGACTAGCTCCTGGGACGAGCAGTACTTC.

This clone was detected only once. V usage is TRBV5-1 and J usage is TRBJ2-5; 9 bases map to TRBD2. CDR1 and CDR2 (germline): SGHRS, YFSETQ. This CDR3 has 15 residues. V lost 0 bases, J lost 2 bases, and 2 bases stayed unmatched. In DNA form, the CDR3 reads TGCGCCAGCAGCTTGGCAACTAGCGGGCAAGAGACCCAGTACTTC. Its translation: CASSLATSGQETQYF.

V gene TRBV7-9 combines with J gene TRBJ2-1; the D is unclear. CDR1 and CDR2 from the germline V gene are SEHNR and FQNEAQ (reference sequence). The CDR3 is 13 residues long. V was pared by 2 bases and J by 9 bases, with 11 bases between. The CDR3 region has the DNA TGTGCCAGCAGCTTACCTGGCTCGGGTGAGCAGTTCTTC. Protein: CASSLPGSGEQFF.

The V and J genes are TRBV11-2 and TRBJ2-7; D is possibly TRBD1 (5 bases). Germline CDR1 reads SGHAT; CDR2 reads FQNNGV. This CDR3 has 14 residues. Deletions cut 3 bases from V and 4 bases from J, with 13 bases between. CDR3: CASSLTESPYEQYF. DNA of the CDR3: TGTGCCAGCAGCTTGACAGAGTCCCCTTACGAGCAGTACTTC.

The chain is built from TRBV15 and TRBJ1-5; D is possibly TRBD1 (6 bases). Looked up from germline, CDR1 is LNHNV and CDR2 is YYDKDF (reference sequence). This CDR3 region has 12 residues. Trimming removed 4 bases at V and 11 bases at J, with 12 bases between. CDR3 in amino acids: CATSTISGAQHF. The CDR3 region has the DNA TGTGCCACCAGCACCATTTCAGGGGCCCAGCATTTT.

This clone was observed a single time. The V call is TRBV7-2, the J call TRBJ2-3; 10 bases are shared with TRBD2. The V and J ends lost 0 bases and 2 bases, in that order; junction bases with no gene match: 11. Looked up from germline, CDR1 is SGHTA and CDR2 is FQGNSA. The CDR3 is 19 amino acids. The CDR3 here is CASSLAPLAGTRLTDTQYF. In DNA, the CDR3 is TGTGCCAGCAGCTTAGCTCCACTAGCGGGGACAAGGCTCACAGATACGCAGTATTTT. Full variable domain (rest looked up from reference TRBV7-2 and TRBJ2-3): GAGVSQSPSNKVTEKGKDVELRCDPISGHTALYWYRQSLGQGLEFLIYFQGNSAPDKSGLPSDRFSAERTGGSVSTLTIQRTQQEDSAVYLCASSLAPLAGTRLTDTQYFGPGTRLTVL.

This sequence joins TRBV6-1 and TRBJ1-2; D might be TRBD1 (5 bases). CDR3 length: 13 residues. V gave up 2 bases and J gave up 4 bases, with 8 bases separating them. CDR1 is MNHNS, CDR2 SASEGT, per germline. CDR3 residues: CASSERDSYGYTF. CDR3 coding DNA: TGTGCCAGCAGTGAACGAGACAGCTATGGCTACACCTTC.

The chain has TRBV5-4 and TRBJ2-3; perhaps TRBD2 as D (6 bases). V lost 3 bases to trimming and J lost 0 bases, with 11 bases between them. The germline CDR1 and CDR2 sequences are SGHNT and YYREEE (reference sequence). The CDR3 contains 15 residues. CDR3 region: CASSSIAASTDTQYF. The CDR3 DNA is TGTGCCAGCAGCTCGATAGCGGCCAGCACAGATACGCAGTATTTT.

The CDR3 sequence: CASSSHPRRHTEAFF. The DNA for the CDR3 is TGTGCCAGCAGCTCACATCCTCGGAGGCACACTGAAGCTTTCTTT. J is TRBJ1-1 and V is TRBV7-9; D not certain. The CDR3 covers 15 residues. Germline lookup yields CDR1 SEHNR and CDR2 FQNEAQ (reference sequence). Trimming removed 4 bases at V and 3 bases at J, with 15 bases between. Based on the CDR3 plus reference TRBV7-9 and TRBJ1-1, the full variable domain is DTGVSQNPRHKITKRGQNVTFRCDPISEHNRLYWYRQTLGQGPEFLTYFQNEAQLEKSRLLSDRFSAERPKGSFSTLEIQRTEQGDSAMYLCASSSHPRRHTEAFFGQGTRLTVV.

The rearrangement links TRBV7-2 to TRBJ2-5, with no clear D. Trimming took off 2 bases at V and 1 base at J, with 8 bases between the two ends. Germline loops: CDR1 SGHTA, CDR2 FQGNSA. This CDR3 has 14 residues. In nucleotides, the CDR3 is TGTGCCAGCAGCTTAATTGGAGTCCAAGAGACCCAGTACTTC. It yields the protein CASSLIGVQETQYF.